These 19 T cell receptor beta chains came from one sample sequenced in a study of spatial heterogeneity in lung cancer. Time point indicated: blood at routine non-recurrence follow-up after resection. Each CDR3 protein gets one entry after TCRdb re-called the 5' RACE reads with MiXCR. Of over 85,000 distinct CDR3 sequences listed, roughly 21% are singletons. Sequenced here: PBMCs, sampled at follow-up. The receptors shown here come from a male donor with early-stage non-small cell lung cancer.

Note on this clonotype: This could be a read error, since a much larger clone is one nucleotide away. V and J are TRBV27 and TRBJ1-4; TRBD1 agrees at 7 bases. Germline CDR1 is MNHEY and CDR2 is SMNVEV (reference sequence). CDR3 length equals 14 residues. CDR3 in amino acids: CANSSRQGGEKLFF. CDR3 sequence (DNA): TGTGCCAACAGTTCCCGACAGGGCGGAGAAAAACTGTTTTTT.

The chain carries TRBV28 and TRBJ1-5, with D unresolved. The J call may be mistaken, given a closer DNA end match to TRBJ2-3. The CDR3 loop spans 13 amino acids. Germline assignment: CDR1 MDHEN and CDR2 SYDVKM. The CDR3 protein is CASSLDSNQPQYF. CDR3 DNA sequence: TGTGCCAGCAGTTTAGATAGCAATCAGCCCCAGTATTTT.

The chain recombines TRBV29-1 with TRBJ2-3; 9 bases line up with TRBD2. The CDR3 loop spans 13 amino acids. With 6 bases clipped from V and 3 bases from J, the junction kept 4 bases outside the gene matches. Per the germline V gene, CDR1 is SQVTM and CDR2 is ANQGSEA. In DNA form, the CDR3 reads TGCAGCGTAAGCGGGGGGTTGACAGATACGCAGTATTTT. It specifies CSVSGGLTDTQYF.

This clonotype showed up many times. The V and J genes are TRBV19 and TRBJ2-3; 8 bases align to TRBD1. The ends lost 5 bases at V and 8 bases at J; junction bases unmatched: 12. CDR1 and CDR2 from the germline V gene are LNHDA and SQIVND (reference sequence). The CDR3 is 15 amino acids. CDR3 DNA: TGTGCCAGTAGTCCAACGGACAGGGTTGACGGTACGCAGTATTTT. Its protein product is CASSPTDRVDGTQYF.

V is TRBV12-3 or TRBV12-4 and J is TRBJ2-1, with TRBD1 as a possible D gene (6 bases). Trimming took 4 bases from V and 4 from J, leaving 14 bases between them. This CDR3 contains 15 residues. CDR3 nucleotide sequence: TGTGCCAGCAGTTCGACCGGGACACAATACAATGAGCAGTTCTTC. This sequence encodes CASSSTGTQYNEQFF.

The chain is built from TRBV29-1 and TRBJ2-3; possible D gene TRBD2, 5 bases. CDR3 size: 14 residues. V was clipped by 6 bases and J by 0 bases, with 13 bases between them. CDR1 SQVTM and CDR2 ANQGSEA come from the germline V gene. Here the CDR3 reads CSVEEDASTDTQYF. The DNA of the CDR3 is TGCAGCGTGGAGGAGGACGCTAGCACAGATACGCAGTATTTT.

The V gene is TRBV7-2, the J gene TRBJ1-2; D possibly corresponds to TRBD1 (6 bases). Trimming removed 1 base from V and 6 bases from J, with 12 bases in between. Germline V CDR1 and CDR2: SGHTA, FQGNSA. This CDR3 is built from 14 residues. As DNA, the CDR3 is TGTGCCAGCAGCTTAGATGGGACAACAGATGGCTACACCTTC. Translated: CASSLDGTTDGYTF.

V gene TRBV11-2 combines with J gene TRBJ2-1; a possible D gene is TRBD2 (5 bases). The V end was cut by 1 base, the J end by 1 base, with 11 bases between. The CDR3 spans 16 residues. Germline CDR1 reads SGHAT; CDR2 reads FQNNGV. The CDR3 DNA sequence: TGTGCCAGCAGCTTAGCTCGAGCGGATTCCTACAATGAGCAGTTCTTC. Protein: CASSLARADSYNEQFF.

This clonotype was counted between two and nine times. The V gene is TRBV19, the J gene TRBJ1-1; no clear D. V lost 3 bases and J 0 bases, leaving 8 bases between the germline ends. The germline gives CDR1 LNHDA, CDR2 SQIVND (reference sequence). The CDR3 totals 14 residues. CDR3 region: CASSIIGLNTEAFF. The CDR3, as DNA: TGTGCCAGTAGTATTATCGGTCTGAACACTGAAGCTTTCTTT.

This clonotype was counted only a few times. This sequence joins TRBV20-1 and TRBJ1-4; TRBD1 might be the D (5 bases). V lost 1 base and J lost 8, with 11 bases in between. Germline CDR1 reads DFQATT; CDR2 reads SNEGSKA (reference sequence). This CDR3 has 13 amino acids. CDR3 amino acids: CSARGQIEEKLFF. The CDR3, as DNA: TGCAGTGCTAGAGGACAGATTGAAGAAAAACTGTTTTTT.

This chain joins TRBV25-1 and TRBJ2-3; no definite D call. Trimming left V 0 bases short and J 5 bases short, with 12 bases between. The CDR3 runs to 15 residues. CDR1 and CDR2 from the germline V gene are MGHDK and SYGVNS. The CDR3 bases are TGTGCCAGCAGTGAATATGGTGACGAGGTAGATACGCAGTATTTT. It encodes CASSEYGDEVDTQYF. The complete variable domain, with remaining parts taken from reference TRBV25-1 and TRBJ2-3, reads EADIYQTPRYLVIGTGKKITLECSQTMGHDKMYWYQQDPGMELHLIHYSYGVNSTEKGDLSSESTVSRIRTEHFPLTLESARPSHTSQYLCASSEYGDEVDTQYFGPGTRLTVL.

This chain's CDR3 is CASTRVATYEQYF. DNA of the CDR3: TGTGCCAGCACCAGGGTCGCCACCTACGAGCAGTACTTC. The chain employs TRBV2 and TRBJ2-7; tentative D call: TRBD1 (5 bases). This CDR3 has 13 residues. V was pared by 7 bases and J by 2 bases, with 12 bases between. Germline V gene lookup returns CDR1 SNHLY and CDR2 FYNNEI.

This clonotype showed up just a few times. The chain has TRBV24-1 and TRBJ1-2; unclear D gene. The CDR3 extends over 13 amino acids. Germline V gene sequence: CDR1 KGHDR, CDR2 SFDVKD. Trimming took 1 base from V and 6 from J, leaving 8 bases between them. The CDR3 protein is CATSDFTFNGYTF. The CDR3 DNA is TGTGCCACCAGTGATTTTACCTTCAATGGCTACACCTTC.

Notes on this clonotype: A much more abundant neighbour one base away suggests this may be a read error. The chain joins TRBV18 to TRBJ1-2; D may be TRBD1 (6 bases). The germline CDR1 and CDR2 sequences are KGHSH and LQKENI. The CDR3 has 14 amino acids. CDR3 sequence (DNA): TGTGTCAGTTACGGACAGTCGGACGTCTATGGCTACACCTTC. It codes for CVSYGQSDVYGYTF. The variable domain in full, with the rest retrieved from reference TRBV18 and TRBJ1-2, is NAGVMQNPRHLVRRRGQEARLRCSPMKGHSHVYWYRQLPEEGLKFMVYLQKENIIDESGMPKERFSAEFPKEGPSILRIQQVVRGDSAAYFCVSYGQSDVYGYTFGSGTRLTVV.

The rearrangement links TRBV20-1 to TRBJ1-1, with D tentatively TRBD1 (6 bases). The CDR3 consists of 14 residues. Germline V gene lookup returns CDR1 DFQATT and CDR2 SNEGSKA (reference sequence). The ends were cut back, 6 bases at V and 0 bases at J, with 14 bases in the middle. CDR3 nucleotide sequence: TGCAGTGCCCGGACAGTCTCTATGAACACTGAAGCTTTCTTT. Translation gives CSARTVSMNTEAFF.

The V and J genes are TRBV19 and TRBJ2-2; D may be TRBD1 or TRBD2 (5 bases each). Germline loops: CDR1 LNHDA, CDR2 SQIVND (reference sequence). V was cut by 1 base and J by 6 bases, with 6 bases left in between. The CDR3 sequence is 13 residues long. The CDR3 DNA is TGTGCCAGTAGTATAGGAGGGGCCGGGGAGCTGTTTTTT. Protein: CASSIGGAGELFF.

This clonotype was observed a few times. The genes are TRBV20-1 and TRBJ2-2, with TRBD2 as a possible D gene (6 bases). Trimming left V 4 bases short and J 7 bases short, with 22 bases between. Germline V gene data show CDR1 as DFQATT and CDR2 as SNEGSKA (reference sequence). This CDR3 has 16 amino acids. The CDR3 region has the DNA TGCAGTGCTAAGCTTGCCCCTAAGGGGCGGGGCGGGGAGCTGTTTTTT. It is translated as CSAKLAPKGRGGELFF.

This clonotype was counted between two and nine times. The chain uses TRBV15 and TRBJ1-5; D gene unclear. Trimming removed 3 bases from V and 3 bases from J, with 12 bases in between. The CDR3 runs to 15 residues. CDR1 LNHNV and CDR2 YYDKDF come from the germline V gene (reference sequence). CDR3 DNA: TGTGCCACCAGCAGGGGGTCTGCCAACAATCAGCCCCAGCATTTT. The encoded protein is CATSRGSANNQPQHF.

Worth noting for this clonotype: One end of the junction is discordant with germline, which a read error may explain. The chain recombines TRBV20-1 with TRBJ2-3, with 8 bases aligning to TRBD2. Germline values: CDR1 DFQATT, CDR2 SNEGSKA (reference sequence). There are 15 residues in the CDR3. The CDR3 loop is CSASSGALSTDTRYF. The CDR3 DNA follows: TGCAGTGCTAGTAGCGGGGCCCTCAGCACAGATACGCGGTATTTT.